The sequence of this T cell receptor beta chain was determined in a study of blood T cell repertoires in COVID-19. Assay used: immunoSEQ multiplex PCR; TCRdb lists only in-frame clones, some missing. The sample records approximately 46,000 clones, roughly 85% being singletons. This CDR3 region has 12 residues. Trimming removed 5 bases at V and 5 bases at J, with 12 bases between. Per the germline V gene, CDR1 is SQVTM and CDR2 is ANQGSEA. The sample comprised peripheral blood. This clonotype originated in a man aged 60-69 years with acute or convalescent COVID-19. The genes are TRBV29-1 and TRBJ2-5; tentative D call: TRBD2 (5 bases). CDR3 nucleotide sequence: TGCAGCGTTCTAGGAGGAGGCGAGACCCAGTACTTC. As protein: CSVLGGGETQYF.